This T cell receptor (beta chain) appears in the sequencing data of a study of cytomegalovirus exposure and HLA in healthy donors. At the level of the study: Around 77 million unique TCRs from HLA-typed donors made up an early data release. Findings and caveats of the study: Later analysis suggested links between common viral pathogens and several top significant clusters.

As regards this clone: No antigen is known for it.

With 60 Vbeta and 13 Jbeta primers, the PCR was carried out. The repertoire was sequenced with immunoSEQ multiplex PCR; TCRdb's copy has only in-frame clones and lacks some. The sample includes roughly 130,000 clones, about 70% of them seen just once. The CDR3 contains 17 residues. V lost 0 bases and J lost 0; bases outside the gene matches: 3. Germline values: CDR1 LNHDA, CDR2 SQIVND (reference sequence). The clonotype originates from a woman in her sixties in good health and CMV-seropositive. The sequencing input was PBMCs. The chain carries TRBV19 and TRBJ2-3; 10 bases map to TRBD2. CDR3: CASSIDRTSGSTDTQYF. CDR3 bases: TGTGCCAGTAGTATAGATCGGACTAGCGGAAGCACAGATACGCAGTATTTT.